This T cell receptor (beta chain) was obtained from a study of cytomegalovirus exposure and HLA in healthy donors. The wider study: Among the 350 to 500 donors who were genotyped, about 80% fell in the genetic ancestry cluster that is associated with self-reported Caucasian donors. Study-wide results and limits: There were reportedly fewer N-insertions in an Asian-associated ancestry cluster than the roughly 700-donor mean, in a later analysis. Trimming of TCR beta V- and J-genes showed a link, identified in a later analysis, to a missense DCLRE1C variant.

Both 60 Vbeta primers and 13 Jbeta primers went into the PCR. Measured with immunoSEQ multiplex PCR; TCRdb has only the in-frame clones, and not every one. The repertoire holds about 200,000 clones, with roughly 80% as singletons. Germline values: CDR1 PRHDT, CDR2 FYEKMQ (reference sequence). The CDR3 loop spans 15 amino acids. The V end lost 6 bases, the J end lost 4 bases, and 15 bases lay between the germline ends. Details on this clone: Its antigen is still unknown.

The donors comprised healthy bone marrow donors. The sequence came from a woman in her 30s in good health and CMV-seronegative. The sequenced material came from PBMCs. This chain joins TRBV13 and TRBJ2-2; D is possibly TRBD2 (6 bases). The CDR3 DNA follows: TGTGCCAGCAGTTGGGCGGGACGGGGCACCGGGGAGCTGTTTTTT. Encoded protein: CASSWAGRGTGELFF.